This TCR beta chain was documented in a study of tumor-infiltrating lymphocytes in primary liver carcinoma. Study as a whole: The neoplasms were of stage T1-T3 N0M0, with dimensions of roughly 4.2 to 10 cm across. Per sample, productive TCRbeta reads numbered roughly 3.65 to 7.5 million, similar across tissue types.

Total RNA amounting to roughly 450 ng was the source from which TCR beta cDNA was made with a constant-region primer. A slightly modified ARM-PCR protocol with three nested multiplex PCR rounds produced these TCR beta libraries. TRBV1-TRBV30 forward primers and a C-beta reverse primer were used in the first two PCR rounds, which each ran for 10 cycles. TCRdb recomputed calls from the multiplex PCR reads with MiXCR, one row per CDR3 protein. Of 200,000 or so distinct CDR3 sequences in the sample, around three fifths are singletons; the top ten hold 6% to 8.5%. A few counts support this clonotype. What it recognizes is unknown. For blood RNA, unsorted whole blood served as the source, and germline DNA was extracted too. The junction had 8 bases not matched to a gene; V was cut back by 4 bases and J by 4 bases. The CDR3 has 16 amino acids. From germline, CDR1 is SGHRS and CDR2 YFSETQ. Study outcomes and limitations: Whereas tumor region pairs overlapped more, tumor-adjacent and tumor-blood pairs overlapped less.

Sequenced sample: peripheral blood. This receptor was obtained from a woman between 55 and 75 years old with primary liver carcinoma and hepatitis B virus infection. The chain employs TRBV5-1 and TRBJ2-2; the match to TRBD2 covers 9 bases. The CDR3 sequence: CASSAGWTSATGELFF. CDR3 in DNA: TGCGCCAGCAGCGCTGGCTGGACTAGCGCCACCGGGGAGCTGTTTTTT.